This T cell receptor beta chain was retrieved from a study of blood T cell repertoires in COVID-19. Study background: There were acute and convalescent COVID-19 samples, and they came from the United States, Italy and Spain.

On this clone: The same CDR3 arises from other DNA sequences in this sample as well.

In the original analysis: Amplifying reference gene primers gave estimates of nucleated cell counts. The assay was immunoSEQ multiplex PCR, and TCRdb's table has in-frame clones only and misses some. D and trimming come from the DNA, and the V and J calls and clone size come from that table. Among tens of thousands of clones listed, less than 90% were seen once. Germline V gene data show CDR1 as LGHNA and CDR2 as YSLEER. Trimming cost V 0 bases and J 0 bases, with 6 bases left between them. This CDR3 has 16 residues. This sequence was found in a human donor with active COVID-19. The donor label of this sample is uncertain. This rearrangement joins TRBV4-3 to TRBJ2-6; D is possibly TRBD1 (6 bases). The sequenced sample was peripheral blood. This chain's CDR3 is CASSQEGGSGANVLTF. CDR3 coding DNA: TGCGCCAGCAGCCAAGAAGGGGGCTCTGGGGCCAACGTCCTGACTTTC.